This T cell receptor (beta chain) derives from a study of shared clonotypes between healthy human individuals. Study-wide background: Three plates each covered CD4 naive and memory; CD8 naive two, CD8 memory one.

Regarding the study as a whole: Investigators expected sequencing depth to affect clonotype sharing among donors. In general, naive subsets displayed greater estimated richness than memory subsets did. Several donors had around 5% of their naive CD4 clonotypes in common.

The V gene end was trimmed by 2 bases and the J gene end by 4 bases; junction bases not matched to a gene: 6. CDR3 length equals 16 residues. CDR1 ENHRY and CDR2 SYGVKD come from the germline V gene. As for this clone: Its antigen is not known.

Profiling relied on immunoSEQ multiplex PCR, and the TCRdb table lists in-frame clones only, not all of them. The sample includes about 2 million clones, 85% to 95% of them seen just once. The source of this sequence is a man between 18 and 29 years old in good health. The sample consisted of naive CD4+ T cells sorted from blood. Subset here: CD45RA+ positively selected. The chain is built from TRBV10-3 and TRBJ2-3, with TRBD1 identical over 10 bases. The CDR3 is CAISEPGQGEADTQYF. CDR3 DNA sequence: TGTGCCATCAGTGAGCCCGGACAGGGGGAGGCAGATACGCAGTATTTT.